These T cell receptor beta chains were read from a single sample in a study of cytomegalovirus exposure and HLA in healthy donors. Assay used: immunoSEQ multiplex PCR; TCRdb lists only in-frame clones, some missing. This table holds roughly 200,000 clones, roughly a tenth found once. Sequenced material: PBMCs. These receptors originate from a young woman in good health and CMV-seropositive. Each CDR3 is given with its conserved first and last residue. D genes are given only for firm matches. Some rows have no size entry. The others give once, few or many, or a class for an expanded clone.

J,size,V,D,CDR3,DNA
TRBJ2-1,-,TRBV19,TRBD1,CASSLHRQGVFDEQFF,TGTGCCAGTAGTCTCCACAGACAGGGGGTCTTCGATGAGCAGTTCTTC
TRBJ1-2,few,TRBV18,-,CASSPNRDGYTF,TGTGCCAGCTCACCAAACAGGGATGGCTACACCTTC
TRBJ2-5,once,TRBV6-1,-,CASSSRHFMKTQYF,TGTGCCAGCAGTTCCAGGCATTTCATGAAGACCCAGTACTTC
TRBJ2-7,few,TRBV7-8,TRBD1,CASSSTGDEYEQYF,TGTGCCAGCAGCTCGACAGGGGATGAATACGAGCAGTACTTC
TRBJ2-5,-,TRBV6-1,-,CASSEGGETQYF,TGTGCCAGCAGTGAAGGCGGGGAGACCCAGTACTTC
TRBJ2-5,-,TRBV5-6,TRBD2,CASSFIAGDETQYF,TGTGCCAGCAGCTTTATAGCGGGAGACGAGACCCAGTACTTC
TRBJ1-4,few,TRBV25-1,-,CASSGKGQGGEKLFF,TGTGCCAGCAGTGGAAAGGGGCAGGGAGGAGAAAAACTGTTTTTT
TRBJ1-1,few,TRBV15,TRBD1,CATHSGQGITEAFF,TGTGCCACGCACTCGGGACAGGGGATCACTGAAGCTTTCTTT
TRBJ1-5,-,TRBV23-1,-,CASSQFVTENQPQHF,TGCGCCAGCAGTCAGTTCGTGACAGAAAATCAGCCCCAGCATTTT
TRBJ2-1,-,TRBV5-1,TRBD2,CASSLSLAGDKGEQFF,TGCGCCAGCAGCTTGAGCCTAGCGGGAGATAAGGGTGAGCAGTTCTTC
TRBJ2-5,few,TRBV4-2,TRBD2,CASSYSPGGLAGALGETQYF,TGTGCCAGCAGCTACTCTCCCGGGGGGCTAGCGGGCGCCCTGGGAGAGACCCAGTACTTC
TRBJ2-6,few,TRBV25-1,TRBD1,CASPGQGLSGANVLTF,TGTGCCAGTCCGGGACAGGGGCTCTCTGGGGCCAACGTCCTGACTTTC
TRBJ1-1,few,TRBV5-5,-,CASSLGLGVENTEAFF,TGTGCCAGCAGCTTGGGGTTAGGAGTGGAGAACACTGAAGCTTTCTTT
TRBJ2-1,few,TRBV30,TRBD2,CAWGAGGPLNEQFF,TGTGCCTGGGGAGCGGGAGGGCCTTTAAATGAGCAGTTCTTC
TRBJ1-2,-,TRBV18,-,CASSPVPSIEDGYTF,TGTGCCAGCTCACCAGTCCCTTCGATTGAGGATGGCTACACCTTC
TRBJ1-1,few,TRBV30,-,CAWSVLDRKAFF,TGTGCCTGGAGTGTACTCGACAGGAAAGCTTTCTTT
TRBJ2-2,-,TRBV9,-,CASSVGGGTGELFF,TGTGCCAGCAGCGTAGGAGGGGGCACCGGGGAGCTGTTTTTT
TRBJ1-4,-,TRBV5-1,TRBD1,CASSSTGGQEEKLFF,TGCGCCAGCAGCTCGACAGGGGGGCAGGAGGAAAAACTGTTTTTT
TRBJ1-2,few,TRBV29-1,TRBD1,CSVDRGLNYGYTF,TGCAGCGTTGATAGGGGGCTGAACTATGGCTACACCTTC
TRBJ2-7,few,TRBV7-9,TRBD2,CASSLVFGSSGSYEQYF,TGTGCCAGCAGCTTAGTATTTGGGTCTAGCGGGAGCTACGAGCAGTACTTC